This entry lists 18 T cell receptor beta chains sequenced from one sample in a study of cytotoxic CD8 clonotypes in ibrutinib-treated CLL. Sequenced by immunoSEQ multiplex PCR; TCRdb stores in-frame clones only, minus some. The sample consists of just over 35,000 clones, 60% to 80% of them appearing once. This sample comprised PBMCs, obtained at disease progression, from a patient treated with ibrutinib. All receptors come from a human donor with chronic lymphocytic leukemia.

The chain uses TRBV5-1 and TRBJ2-2; D is unresolved. CDR1 is SGHRS, CDR2 YFSETQ, per germline. Trimming stripped 0 bases from V and 2 bases from J, with 14 bases between. This CDR3 has 17 residues. CDR3 sequence (DNA): TGCGCCAGCAGCTTGGCCGCGGAACATAGAAACACCGGGGAGCTGTTTTTT. It specifies CASSLAAEHRNTGELFF.

The V gene is TRBV4-1, the J gene TRBJ2-7; a possible D gene is TRBD1 (6 bases). Deletions cut 4 bases from V and 3 bases from J, with 22 bases between. The CDR3 totals 17 residues. Germline V lookup: CDR1 MGHRA, CDR2 YSYEKL. The DNA of the CDR3 is TGCGCCAGCAGCCGATTAATCCAACAGGGTTGGGGCTACGAGCAGTACTTC. It encodes CASSRLIQQGWGYEQYF.

This chain uses TRBV9 with TRBJ2-3; D may be TRBD1 (5 bases). Trimming stripped 1 base from V and 4 bases from J, with 10 bases between. Germline lookup yields CDR1 SGDLS and CDR2 YYNGEE. The length of the CDR3 is 14 residues. As DNA, the CDR3 is TGTGCCAGCAGCGTAAGTCAGGGCGCAGATACGCAGTATTTT. Translation gives CASSVSQGADTQYF.

The chain joins TRBV2 to TRBJ2-7, with 7 positions matching TRBD1. Germline CDR1 SNHLY, CDR2 FYNNEI. The CDR3 spans 12 residues. Trimming cost V 7 bases and J 3 bases; bases outside gene matches: 3. The CDR3 here is CASNGDSYEQYF. CDR3 coding DNA: TGTGCCAGCAATGGGGACAGCTACGAGCAGTACTTC.

This chain joins TRBV28 and TRBJ2-7, with 7 bases that match TRBD2. V trimming: 6 bases; J trimming: 3 bases; junction bases outside the gene matches: 11. The CDR3 is made up of 15 amino acids. Germline CDR1 reads MDHEN; CDR2 reads SYDVKM. The CDR3 DNA reads TGTGCCAGCAGCCGAGGGAGGGAGGTGATCTACGAGCAGTACTTC. The encoded protein is CASSRGREVIYEQYF.

This clone has more than one count but fewer than ten. V usage is TRBV27 and J usage is TRBJ1-1; tentatively, D is TRBD1 (5 bases). The germline V gene has CDR1 MNHEY and CDR2 SMNVEV (reference sequence). V was shortened by 2 bases and J by 4 bases, with 23 bases between the two germline ends. The CDR3 sequence is 18 residues long. CDR3 loop: CASSLKGYVAGTSTEAFF. CDR3 sequence (DNA): TGTGCCAGCAGTTTAAAGGGATACGTGGCAGGGACCAGCACTGAAGCTTTCTTT.

This clone was detected ten times or more. This chain uses TRBV6-5 with TRBJ1-6; D is uncertain. The CDR3 consists of 12 residues. Germline V gene data show CDR1 as MNHEY and CDR2 as SVGAGI. The germline V and J ends were trimmed by 2 bases and 6 bases, with 2 bases remaining between them. The CDR3 spells CASSYVNSPLHF. Written as DNA, the CDR3 is TGTGCCAGCAGTTACGTTAATTCACCCCTCCACTTT.

The chain carries TRBV5-5 and TRBJ1-4, with a tentative D call TRBD1 (6 bases). The germline gives CDR1 SGHKS, CDR2 YYEKEE (reference sequence). Trimming took off 1 base at V and 13 bases at J, with 11 bases between the two ends. The CDR3 loop spans 12 amino acids. In DNA, the CDR3 is TGTGCCAGCAGCTTGTCGGGGGGGCCACTGTTTTTT. The encoded protein is CASSLSGGPLFF.

The CDR3 sequence: CASSMRQRQETQYF. The DNA for the CDR3 is TGCGCCAGCAGCATGAGACAAAGACAAGAGACCCAGTACTTC. V usage is TRBV5-1 and J usage is TRBJ2-5; D uncertain. The CDR3 is made up of 14 amino acids. CDR1 SGHRS and CDR2 YFSETQ come from the germline V gene. V was shortened by 4 bases and J by 2 bases, with 12 bases between the two germline ends.

The chain joins TRBV4-1 to TRBJ1-1; unclear D gene. The CDR3 totals 13 residues. CDR1 and CDR2 from the germline V gene are MGHRA and YSYEKL. V was clipped by 0 bases and J by 6 bases, with 8 bases between them. The CDR3 nucleotides are TGCGCCAGCAGCCAAGATGCGAGAGCTGAAGCTTTCTTT. It translates to CASSQDARAEAFF.

DNA for the CDR3: TGCGCCAGCAGCTTGGTCCCCTTTATGAACACTGAAGCTTTCTTT. Amino acids: CASSLVPFMNTEAFF. The rearrangement uses TRBV5-1 and TRBJ1-1; D unresolved. CDR1 and CDR2 from the germline V gene are SGHRS and YFSETQ. V was pared by 0 bases and J by 0 bases, with 9 bases between. There are 15 residues in the CDR3.

The chain employs TRBV9 and TRBJ2-3; the match to TRBD2 covers 7 bases. There are 15 residues in the CDR3. With 2 bases clipped from V and 5 bases from J, the junction kept 8 bases outside the gene matches. The germline V gene has CDR1 SGDLS and CDR2 YYNGEE. CDR3 region: CASSVAGLGGDTQYF. Written as DNA, the CDR3 is TGTGCCAGCAGCGTGGCCGGACTAGGCGGAGATACGCAGTATTTT.

The V call is TRBV4-2, the J call TRBJ2-3, with D possibly matching TRBD2 (6 bases). This CDR3 comprises 14 residues. Germline CDR1 and CDR2: LGHNA and YNFKEQ. V lost 4 bases and J lost 3, with 11 bases in between. The CDR3 protein is CASSPRGRTDTQYF. CDR3 coding DNA: TGTGCCAGCAGCCCACGGGGGAGAACAGATACGCAGTATTTT.

The chain is built from TRBV6-6 and TRBJ1-6, with no clear D. Germline assignment: CDR1 MNHNY and CDR2 SVGAGI (reference sequence). The CDR3 is 14 amino acids. The germline V and J ends were trimmed by 8 bases and 7 bases, with 15 bases remaining between them. CDR3 bases: TGTGCCAGCGGACTCGGGGTGGGCAATTCACCCCTCCACTTT. Its protein is CASGLGVGNSPLHF.

The rearrangement joins TRBV5-4 to TRBJ2-4; 8 bases align to TRBD1. Trimming removed 4 bases from V and 5 bases from J; junction bases left unmatched: 8. CDR3 length equals 15 residues. Germline V gene sequence: CDR1 SGHNT, CDR2 YYREEE (reference sequence). The chain's CDR3 is CASSRTGFTENIQYF. The CDR3 region has the DNA TGTGCCAGCAGCCGGACAGGGTTCACGGAAAACATTCAGTACTTC.

V usage is TRBV11-1 and J usage is TRBJ1-1; D is uncertain. In germline, CDR1 is SGHAT, CDR2 FQDESV (reference sequence). The CDR3 has 15 amino acids. V was shortened by 3 bases and J by 5 bases, with 16 bases between the two germline ends. The CDR3 sequence: CASSFARSGRTEAFF. The CDR3 DNA reads TGTGCCAGCAGCTTTGCCCGTTCAGGAAGGACTGAAGCTTTCTTT. The whole variable domain, filled in from reference TRBV11-1 and TRBJ1-1, reads EAEVAQSPRYKITEKSQAVAFWCDPISGHATLYWYRQILGQGPELLVQFQDESVVDDSQLPKDRFSAERLKGVDSTLKIQPAELGDSAMYLCASSFARSGRTEAFFGQGTRLTVV.

The chain recombines TRBV18 with TRBJ2-7; maybe TRBD2 (7 bases). This CDR3 spans 15 amino acids. In germline, CDR1 is KGHSH, CDR2 LQKENI. The germline V and J ends were trimmed by 0 bases and 2 bases, with 11 bases remaining between them. For the CDR3, the DNA is TGTGCCAGCTCACCACCGGTAGGGGGGGCCTACGAGCAGTACTTC. Its translation is CASSPPVGGAYEQYF.

This chain links TRBV6-4 with TRBJ1-6; 8 positions match TRBD1. This CDR3 has 16 amino acids. The germline gives CDR1 MRHNA, CDR2 SNTAGT. Losses at the gene ends were 4 bases for V and 0 bases for J; bases not matched to a gene: 2. This CDR3 reads CASSAGTGSYNSPLHF. As DNA, the CDR3 is TGTGCCAGCAGTGCCGGGACAGGCTCCTATAATTCACCCCTCCACTTT.